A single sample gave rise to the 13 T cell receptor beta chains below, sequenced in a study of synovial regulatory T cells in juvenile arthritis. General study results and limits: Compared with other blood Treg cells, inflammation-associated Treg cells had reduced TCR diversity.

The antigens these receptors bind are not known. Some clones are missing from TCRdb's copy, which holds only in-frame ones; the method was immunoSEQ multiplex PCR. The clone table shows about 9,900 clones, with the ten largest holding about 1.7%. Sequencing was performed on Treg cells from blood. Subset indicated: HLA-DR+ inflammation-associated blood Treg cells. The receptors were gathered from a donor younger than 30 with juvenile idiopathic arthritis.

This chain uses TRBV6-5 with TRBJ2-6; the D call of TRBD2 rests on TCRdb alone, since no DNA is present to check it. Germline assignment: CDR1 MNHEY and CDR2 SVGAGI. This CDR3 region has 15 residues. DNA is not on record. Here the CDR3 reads CASSYGRDWADVLTF.

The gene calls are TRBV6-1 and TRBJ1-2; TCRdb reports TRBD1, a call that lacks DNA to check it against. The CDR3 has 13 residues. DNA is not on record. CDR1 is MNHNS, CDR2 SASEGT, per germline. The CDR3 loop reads CASTRQGYNGYTF.

CDR3: CASSLGPNYNEQFF. The chain combines TRBV5-6 with TRBJ2-1; TCRdb calls TRBD1, which cannot be checked without DNA. Germline V lookup: CDR1 SGHDT, CDR2 YYEEEE. This CDR3 comprises 14 residues. The DNA is not on file.

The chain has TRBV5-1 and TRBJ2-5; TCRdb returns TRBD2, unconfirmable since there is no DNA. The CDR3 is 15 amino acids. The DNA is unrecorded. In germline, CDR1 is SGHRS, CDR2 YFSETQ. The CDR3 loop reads CASSPNVGPKEAQYF.

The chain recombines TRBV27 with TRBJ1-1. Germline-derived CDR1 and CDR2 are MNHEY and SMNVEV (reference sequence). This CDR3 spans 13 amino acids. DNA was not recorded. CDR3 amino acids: CASSPADSAGAFF.

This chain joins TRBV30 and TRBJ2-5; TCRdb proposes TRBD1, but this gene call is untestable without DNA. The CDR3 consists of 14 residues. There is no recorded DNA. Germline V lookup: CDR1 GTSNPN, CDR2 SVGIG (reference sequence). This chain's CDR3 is CAWSGDRSQETQYF.

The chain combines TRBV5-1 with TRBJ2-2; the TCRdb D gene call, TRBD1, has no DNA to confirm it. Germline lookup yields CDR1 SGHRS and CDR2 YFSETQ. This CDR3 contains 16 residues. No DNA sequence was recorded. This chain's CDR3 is CASSFLRDREFRELFF.

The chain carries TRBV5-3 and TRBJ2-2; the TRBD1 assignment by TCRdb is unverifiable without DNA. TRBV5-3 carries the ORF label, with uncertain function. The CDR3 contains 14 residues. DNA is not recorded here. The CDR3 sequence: CARRPPHRAGELFF.

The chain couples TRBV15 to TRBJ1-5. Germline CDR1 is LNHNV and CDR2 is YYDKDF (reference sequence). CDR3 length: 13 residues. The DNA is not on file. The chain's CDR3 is CATSWNRGQPQHF. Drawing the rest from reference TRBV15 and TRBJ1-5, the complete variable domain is DAMVIQNPRYQVTQFGKPVTLSCSQTLNHNVMYWYQQKSSQAPKLLFHYYDKDFNNEADTPDNFQSRRPNTSFCFLDIRSPGLGDTAMYLCATSWNRGQPQHFGDGTRLSIL.

The CDR3: CASSQPGRHTGELFF. The chain carries TRBV4-1 and TRBJ2-2. CDR1 is MGHRA and CDR2 is YSYEKL in the germline V gene. There are 15 residues in the CDR3. No DNA is listed.

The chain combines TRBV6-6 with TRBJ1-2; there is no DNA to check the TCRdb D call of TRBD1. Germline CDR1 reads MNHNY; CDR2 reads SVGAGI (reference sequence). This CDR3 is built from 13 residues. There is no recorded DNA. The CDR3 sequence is CASMAGGYYGYTF.

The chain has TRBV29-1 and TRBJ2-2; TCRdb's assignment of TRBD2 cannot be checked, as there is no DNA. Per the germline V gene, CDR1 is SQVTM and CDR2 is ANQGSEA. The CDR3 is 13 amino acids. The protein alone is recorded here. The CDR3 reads CSVLSENTGELFF.

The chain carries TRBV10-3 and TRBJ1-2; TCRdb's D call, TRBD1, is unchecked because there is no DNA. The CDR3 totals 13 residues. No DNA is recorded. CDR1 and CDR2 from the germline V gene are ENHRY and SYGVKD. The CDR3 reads CAIPDRDDYGYTF.